Sequencing of this T cell receptor beta chain was carried out in a study of blood T cell repertoires in COVID-19. Germline values: CDR1 SQVTM, CDR2 ANQGSEA. The CDR3 length is 14 residues. The germline V and J ends were trimmed by 4 bases and 7 bases, with 17 bases remaining between them. Clones were read by immunoSEQ multiplex PCR, and TCRdb kept only the in-frame ones, dropping some. The sample shows approximately 230,000 clones, 65% to 90% of them seen only once. This clone was counted a single time. This chain connects TRBV29-1 to TRBJ2-1, with D perhaps TRBD1 (5 bases). Material for sequencing was peripheral blood. The TCR was taken from a woman aged 80 or over with active or convalescent COVID-19. CDR3 sequence reads: CSVGGRAPRNEQFF. The CDR3 nucleotides read TGCAGCGTTGGAGGCAGGGCCCCTCGAAATGAGCAGTTCTTC.